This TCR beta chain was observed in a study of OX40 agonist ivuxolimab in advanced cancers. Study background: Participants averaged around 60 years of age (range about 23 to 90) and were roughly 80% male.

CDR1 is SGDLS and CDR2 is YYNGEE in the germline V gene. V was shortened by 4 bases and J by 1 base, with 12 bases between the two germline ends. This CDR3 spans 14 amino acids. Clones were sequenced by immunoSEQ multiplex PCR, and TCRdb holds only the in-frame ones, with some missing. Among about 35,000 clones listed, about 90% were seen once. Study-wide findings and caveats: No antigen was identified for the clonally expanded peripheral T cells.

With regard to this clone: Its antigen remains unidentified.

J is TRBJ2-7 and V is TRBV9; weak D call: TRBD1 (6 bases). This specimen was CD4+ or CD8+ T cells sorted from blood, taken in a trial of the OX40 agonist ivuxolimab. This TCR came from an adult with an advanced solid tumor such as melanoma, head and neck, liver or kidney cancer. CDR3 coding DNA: TGTGCCAGCAGCCAACAGGACAGTTCCTACGAGCAGTACTTC. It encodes CASSQQDSSYEQYF.